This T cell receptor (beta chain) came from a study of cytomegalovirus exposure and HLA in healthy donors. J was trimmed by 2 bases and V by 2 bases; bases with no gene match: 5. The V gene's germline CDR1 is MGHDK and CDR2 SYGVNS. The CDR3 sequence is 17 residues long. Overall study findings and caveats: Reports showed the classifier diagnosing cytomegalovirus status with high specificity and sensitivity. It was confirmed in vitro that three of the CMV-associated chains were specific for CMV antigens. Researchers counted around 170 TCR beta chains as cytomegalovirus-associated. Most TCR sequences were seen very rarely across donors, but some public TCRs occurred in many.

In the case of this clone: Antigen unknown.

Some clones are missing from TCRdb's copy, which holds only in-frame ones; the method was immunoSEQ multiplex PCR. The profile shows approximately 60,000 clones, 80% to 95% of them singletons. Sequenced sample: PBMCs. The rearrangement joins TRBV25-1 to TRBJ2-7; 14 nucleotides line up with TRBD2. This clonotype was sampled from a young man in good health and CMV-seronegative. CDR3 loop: CASSEGTSGRNAYEQYF. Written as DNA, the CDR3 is TGTGCCAGCAGTGAAGGGACTAGCGGGAGAAACGCCTACGAGCAGTACTTC.